These T cell receptor beta chains were read from a single sample in a study of T-cell memory formation after mild COVID-19. From the 5' RACE reads, TCRdb called clonotypes with MiXCR, one entry per CDR3 protein. Of 27,000 or so distinct CDR3 sequences listed, roughly 7.4% were seen once; the top ten hold roughly an eighth. The sequencing sample was made of PBMCs or a T cell subset sorted from them (not recorded which). The receptor source for this set is an adult woman who had mild COVID-19 (a few samples of this study predate the infection). Cell type and time point are not known. CDR3s include the opening cysteine and the closing phenylalanine or tryptophan. Clone size is given for some rows only: seen once, a few or many times, or a class if the clone is expanded.

v_call	clone_size	cdr3_aa
TRBV5-6	once	CASSVIAGGPGGELFF
TRBV18	many	CASSLDRGSEQYF
TRBV20-1	many	CSAPPGTGGINYGYTF
TRBV9	few	CASKGGGETQYF
TRBV6-1	many	CASSAGPYNSPLHF
TRBV7-9	NA	CASSPGQLNEQFF
TRBV12-5	many	CASGLGDYGEQFF
TRBV3-1	many	CASSQGGGRSYNEQFF
TRBV20-1	many	CSAFPGRDTEAFF
TRBV5-6	many	CASSWGRGLNAGELFF
TRBV5-4	few	CASSLDRTSYNEQFF
TRBV5-1	few	CASSLSPGEGNTIYF
TRBV5-1	few	CASSPQGTSQETQYF
TRBV9	many	CASSVAGDGQETQYF
TRBV2	NA	CASSRTDLSYEQYF
TRBV9	many	CASSEGQGAPYNSPLHF
TRBV2	many	CASRQASALNYGYTF
TRBV6-2/TRBV6-3	many	CASSWAGGSYNEQFF
TRBV6-5	many	CASSYLYREVPEAFF
TRBV4-1	many	CASSQAGRNTGELFF
TRBV3-1	many	CASSLRGQGYAEAFF
TRBV9	few	CASSVEGGNTIYF
TRBV29-1	many	CSVVYSTDLPFF
TRBV20-1	many	CSAKLAGRLQYF
TRBV20-1	many	CSALREVGETQYF
TRBV5-5	many	CASSLRGEFMAEKLFF
TRBV18	many	CASSPLQGRNTEAFF
TRBV7-9	many	CASNFDPNYGYTF
TRBV5-6	NA	CASSGQLGLSKEQYF
TRBV18	few	CASLPGLATDTQYF
TRBV18	many	CASSAGMNTEAFF
TRBV7-6	many	CASSLESAGGHEQYF
TRBV19	many	CASSGGLAEWEQFF
TRBV6-2/TRBV6-3	many	CASSYSSTGGGETQYF
TRBV9	many	CASSVGTGGRTGELFF
TRBV29-1	many	CSVNLGNSGNTIYF
TRBV19	few	CASSIPAGGTEAFF
TRBV9	many	CASSGDSTTGSYEQYF
TRBV7-9	many	CASSPRGSGSFSSYNEQFF
TRBV12-3/TRBV12-4	many	CASSKMTGGFGNQPQHF
TRBV5-5	many	CASSLEWGTEAFF
TRBV5-1	many	CASSLQGQGNYGYTF
TRBV3-1	many	CASSQVDTQYF
TRBV6-4	many	CASSVAGGTDTQYF
TRBV29-1	many	CSVRTSGSHEQYF
TRBV24-1	few	CATSGQTGPDNEQFF
TRBV6-5	many	CASSYRRVSGANVLTF